A selection of T cell receptor beta chains follows, all from one sample in a study of blood T cell repertoires in COVID-19. Here immunoSEQ multiplex PCR was the method, and the copy in TCRdb shows in-frame clones only, minus some. The repertoire holds some 310,000 clones, with around 92% as singletons. Sequenced sample: PBMCs or T cells enriched from blood (not recorded which). These receptors were taken from a woman under 40 who had recovered from COVID-19. Each CDR3 is given with its conserved first and last residue. A D gene is named only where the DNA matches it firmly. The listing skips clone size in some rows; elsewhere it reads once, few, many or a size class.

V gene	D gene	J gene	clone size	CDR3 protein	CDR3 DNA
TRBV2	-	TRBJ2-1	-	CASKVRERTAYGNEQFF	TGTGCCAGCAAAGTGCGAGAGCGTACCGCTTATGGGAATGAGCAGTTCTTC
TRBV5-1	-	TRBJ2-2	-	CASSLAQGVTGELFF	TGCGCCAGCAGCTTGGCGCAGGGTGTCACCGGGGAGCTGTTTTTT
TRBV6-4	-	TRBJ2-1	-	CASILGLLSSGNSYNEQFF	-
TRBV6-5	TRBD1	TRBJ1-4	-	CASSSTGAARELFF	TGTGCCAGCAGTTCGACAGGGGCGGCCCGGGAACTGTTTTTT
TRBV7-9	TRBD1	TRBJ2-1	-	CASSSSGTGGLGEQFF	TGTGCCAGCAGCTCGTCCGGGACAGGGGGCTTAGGTGAGCAGTTCTTC
TRBV11-1	-	TRBJ1-1	once	CASSLRGNHHEAFF	TGTGCCAGCAGCTTAAGGGGGAACCATCATGAAGCTTTCTTT
TRBV11-3	-	TRBJ2-2	-	CASSLQAGTGELFF	TGTGCCAGCAGCTTACAGGCAGGCACCGGGGAGCTGTTTTTT
TRBV18	TRBD1	TRBJ1-2	-	CASSPDRGFNYGYTF	TGTGCCAGCTCACCCGACAGGGGTTTTAACTATGGCTACACCTTC
TRBV29-1	-	TRBJ1-4	-	CSARRGGAETNEKLFF	TGCAGCGCCCGAAGGGGGGGCGCAGAGACTAATGAAAAACTGTTTTTT
TRBV4-1	-	TRBJ1-5	once	CASSLYPGSNQPQHF	TGCGCCAGCAGCCTTTACCCGGGGTCCAATCAGCCCCAGCATTTT
TRBV28	TRBD1	TRBJ1-6	-	CASRTGTGPSSYNSPLHF	TGTGCCAGCAGAACCGGGACAGGGCCGAGCTCCTATAATTCACCCCTCCACTTT
TRBV5-1	TRBD1	TRBJ2-7	few	CASSPGQAQYF	TGCGCCAGCAGCCCCGGACAGGCGCAGTACTTC
TRBV5-1	-	TRBJ1-1	-	CASSLGEGYTEAFF	TGCGCCAGCAGCTTGGGGGAGGGCTACACTGAAGCTTTCTTT
TRBV2	-	TRBJ1-4	-	CASSDQDSTNEKLFF	TGTGCCAGCAGTGACCAGGATTCAACTAATGAAAAACTGTTTTTT
TRBV7-3	-	TRBJ2-2	few	CASSQGLGLTGELFF	TGTGCCAGCAGCCAGGGACTTGGACTCACCGGGGAGCTGTTTTTT
TRBV4-2	-	TRBJ2-7	-	CASSQEGQRTYEQYF	TGTGCCAGCAGCCAAGAGGGCCAGCGGACCTACGAGCAGTACTTC
TRBV30	-	TRBJ2-6	once	CAWDSGANVLTF	TGTGCCTGGGACTCCGGGGCCAACGTCCTGACTTTC
TRBV29-1	-	TRBJ2-3	many	CSVFDTTDTQYF	TGCAGCGTTTTCGACACTACAGATACGCAGTATTTT
TRBV18	-	TRBJ2-1	once	CASSPRYRADNEQFF	TGTGCCAGCTCACCACGGTACAGGGCTGACAATGAGCAGTTCTTC
TRBV15	-	TRBJ2-7	-	CATSREGLGYEQYF	TGTGCCACCAGCAGAGAGGGACTTGGGTACGAGCAGTACTTC
TRBV7-8	-	TRBJ2-7	-	CASSLEVRGTFSF	TGTGCCAGCAGCTTAGAAGTCAGGGGAACATTTTCCTTC
TRBV18	-	TRBJ2-7	-	CASSPLGDSYEQYF	TGTGCCAGCTCACCACTGGGCGACTCCTACGAGCAGTACTTC
TRBV4-3	TRBD2	TRBJ2-1	-	CASSPGLAIYNEQFF	TGCGCCAGCAGCCCGGGACTAGCGATTTACAATGAGCAGTTCTTC
TRBV3-1/TRBV3-2	-	TRBJ1-1	-	CASSQGQLEGAFF	TGTGCCAGCAGCCAAGGGCAGCTCGAGGGAGCGTTCTTT
TRBV11-2	-	TRBJ2-6	-	CASSFSSFSGSGANVLTF	TGTGCCAGCAGCTTTTCATCCTTCAGCGGCTCTGGGGCCAACGTCCTGACTTTC
TRBV6-5	-	TRBJ2-2	-	CASTIGGLNTGELFF	TGTGCCAGCACCATCGGGGGGCTAAACACCGGGGAGCTGTTTTTT
TRBV10-1	-	TRBJ1-1	-	CASRSQAFF	TGCGCCAGCAGGTCTCAAGCTTTCTTT
TRBV6-5	-	TRBJ2-7	-	CASRSRTATYEQYF	TGTGCCAGCAGATCGAGGACAGCCACCTACGAGCAGTACTTC
TRBV3-1/TRBV3-2	-	TRBJ2-1	-	CASSQDATSYYNEQFF	TGTGCCAGCAGCCAAGATGCGACTTCCTACTACAATGAGCAGTTCTTC
TRBV7-9	-	TRBJ1-3	few	CASSPPDGGSGNTIYF	TGTGCCAGCAGCCCACCTGACGGGGGCTCTGGAAACACCATATATTTT